Listed below are T cell receptor beta chains from one sample, sequenced in a study of breast tumors, draining lymph nodes, adjacent tissues. TCRdb redid the calling of the multiplex PCR reads with MiXCR, one entry per CDR3 protein. Of around 170,000 distinct CDR3 sequences detected, 33% appear once; the ten largest clones hold around 4.1%. The sample comprised axillary lymph node tissue. The receptors were gathered from a female donor with breast cancer. Some clones in this sample may be carry-over from other donors' samples. CDR3s include the opening cysteine and the closing phenylalanine or tryptophan. The order of the fields is CDR3 protein, CDR3 DNA, J gene, clone size, V gene, D gene. The D gene is left open where the match is weak. Rows give clone size only sometimes, using once, few, many, or a class for an expanded clone.

CDR3: CAWSVPRQGAVYGYTF
DNA: TGTGCCTGGAGTGTACCCCGACAGGGGGCTGTCTATGGCTACACCTTC
J: TRBJ1-2
size: many
V: TRBV30
D: TRBD1

CDR3: CASSTGTGVDGYTF
DNA: TGTGCCAGCAGCACAGGGACAGGGGTTGATGGCTACACCTTC
J: TRBJ1-2
size: many
V: TRBV7-8
D: TRBD1

CDR3: CASSFGGTSLGSSYNSPLHF
DNA: TGTGCCAGCAGTTTTGGTGGGACATCTCTAGGGAGCTCCTATAATTCACCCCTCCACTTT
J: TRBJ1-6
size: NA
V: TRBV12-3/TRBV12-4
D: NA

CDR3: CASAVGPDEQFF
DNA: TGTGCCAGCGCTGTGGGGCCCGATGAGCAGTTCTTC
J: TRBJ2-1
size: few
V: TRBV11-3
D: NA

CDR3: CATSDPHYYDREVRGNTIYF
DNA: TGTGCCACCAGTGACCCCCATTACTATGACAGGGAGGTACGCGGAAACACCATATATTTT
J: TRBJ1-3
size: many
V: TRBV24-1
D: TRBD1

CDR3: CAWSVQPPGLCSGANVLTF
DNA: TGTGCCTGGAGTGTACAGCCCCCCGGGCTGTGCTCTGGGGCCAATGTCCTGACTTTC
J: TRBJ2-6
size: NA
V: TRBV30
D: NA

CDR3: CVSSFSGTPGHEQFF
DNA: TGTGTCAGCAGCTTTTCCGGGACACCCGGCCATGAGCAGTTCTTC
J: TRBJ2-1
size: many
V: TRBV11-1
D: NA

CDR3: CASSETWKLPPADTQYF
DNA: TGTGCCAGCAGTGAAACTTGGAAACTCCCGCCTGCAGATACGCAGTATTTT
J: TRBJ2-3
size: many
V: TRBV2
D: NA

CDR3: CASSLEGIAGEKLFF
DNA: TGTGCCAGCAGCTTGGAGGGAATCGCGGGGGAAAAACTGTTTTTT
J: TRBJ1-4
size: many
V: TRBV5-4
D: NA

CDR3: CASSLVGTGLGEQYF
DNA: TGCGCCAGCAGCTTGGTTGGGACAGGGTTAGGAGAGCAGTACTTC
J: TRBJ2-7
size: many
V: TRBV5-1
D: TRBD1

CDR3: CASSPDGRFSGEPYNEQFF
DNA: TGTGCCAGCAGCCCAGACGGGAGATTTAGCGGGGAGCCCTACAATGAGCAGTTCTTC
J: TRBJ2-1
size: many
V: TRBV7-6
D: TRBD2

CDR3: CASRTNRDFTSGLKETQYF
DNA: TGCGCCAGCAGGACCAACCGGGACTTCACTAGCGGACTTAAAGAGACCCAGTACTTC
J: TRBJ2-5
size: NA
V: TRBV10-2
D: TRBD2

CDR3: CSAGGPMNTEAFF
DNA: TGCAGTGCGGGGGGTCCGATGAACACTGAAGCTTTCTTT
J: TRBJ1-1
size: many
V: TRBV20-1
D: NA

CDR3: CASVQEFRETQYF
DNA: TGTGCTAGTGTCCAGGAGTTTAGGGAGACCCAGTACTTC
J: TRBJ2-5
size: many
V: TRBV12-5
D: NA

CDR3: CASSESGVGKNIQHF
DNA: TGCGCCAGCAGTGAGTCAGGCGTGGGCAAAAACATTCAGCACTTC
J: TRBJ2-4
size: NA
V: TRBV10-1
D: NA